This TCR beta chain appears in the sequencing data of a study of shared clonotypes between healthy human individuals. Notes on this clone: Its antigen is not known.

Germline values: CDR1 MGHRA, CDR2 YSYEKL. V shed 4 bases and J 5 bases; nucleotides not matched to a gene: 4. CDR3 length: 15 amino acids. Points from the study as a whole: Richness estimates generally favored naive over memory subsets.

Some clones are missing from TCRdb's copy, which holds only in-frame ones; the method was immunoSEQ multiplex PCR. The table lists about 990,000 clones, 75% to 85% of them singletons. The rearrangement joins TRBV4-1 to TRBJ2-5; 13 nucleotides line up with TRBD2. This sequence was found in a man between 18 and 29 years old in good health. Some clones in this sample may be carry-over from other donors' samples. The sequenced sample consisted of memory CD4+ T cells from PBMCs. The subset here: CD45RA-negative fraction. This CDR3 reads CASSRGLAGQETQYF. CDR3 coding DNA: TGCGCCAGCAGCCGGGGACTAGCGGGACAGGAGACCCAGTACTTC.